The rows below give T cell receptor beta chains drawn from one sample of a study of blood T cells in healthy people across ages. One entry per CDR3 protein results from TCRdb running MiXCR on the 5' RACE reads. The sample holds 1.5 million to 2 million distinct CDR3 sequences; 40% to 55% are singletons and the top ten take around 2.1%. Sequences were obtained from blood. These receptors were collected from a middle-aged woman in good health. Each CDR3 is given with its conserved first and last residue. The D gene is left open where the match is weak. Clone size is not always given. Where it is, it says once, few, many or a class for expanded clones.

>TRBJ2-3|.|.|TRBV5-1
CASSNQPSDLSTDTQYF
TGCGCCAGCAGCAACCAACCTAGCGACCTAAGCACAGATACGCAGTATTTT
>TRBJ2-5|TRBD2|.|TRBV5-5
CASSLAVGTRETQYF
TGTGCCAGCAGCTTGGCGGTCGGGACTAGGGAGACCCAGTACTTC
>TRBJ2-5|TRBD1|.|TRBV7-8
CASSKDRGLEETQYF
TGTGCCAGCAGCAAGGACAGGGGGCTGGAAGAGACCCAGTACTTC
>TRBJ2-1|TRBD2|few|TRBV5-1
CASSFRPLAGSYNEQFF
TGCGCCAGCAGCTTTAGGCCTCTAGCGGGGTCCTACAATGAGCAGTTCTTC
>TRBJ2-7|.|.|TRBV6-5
CASAPASSYEQYF
TGTGCCAGCGCTCCCGCCAGCTCCTACGAGCAGTACTTC
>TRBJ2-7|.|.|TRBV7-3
CASLSTRGDTTYEQYF
TGTGCCAGCCTATCAACCCGGGGCGATACTACCTACGAGCAGTACTTC
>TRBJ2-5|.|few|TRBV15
CATSRQQGWETQYF
TGTGCCACCAGCAGACAACAGGGATGGGAGACCCAGTACTTC
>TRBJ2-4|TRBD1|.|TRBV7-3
CASSLEEGGPAKNIQYF
TGTGCCAGCAGCTTAGAGGAAGGGGGCCCAGCCAAAAACATTCAGTACTTC
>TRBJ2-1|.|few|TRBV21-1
CASSKGADWNEQFF
TGTGCCAGCAGCAAAGGGGCAGACTGGAATGAGCAGTTCTTC
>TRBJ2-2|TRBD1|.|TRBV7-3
CASSSLQPDREGTGELFF
TGTGCCAGCAGCTCCCTCCAACCCGACAGGGAAGGCACCGGGGAGCTGTTTTTT
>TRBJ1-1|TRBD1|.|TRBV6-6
CTSSRQGWGTEAFF
TGTACCAGCAGTAGACAGGGGTGGGGAACTGAAGCTTTCTTT
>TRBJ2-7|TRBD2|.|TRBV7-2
CASSPRGTSPSYEQYF
TGTGCCAGCAGCCCGAGGGGGACTAGCCCAAGCTACGAGCAGTACTTC
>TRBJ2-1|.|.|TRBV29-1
CSVQSPGADNEQFF
TGCAGCGTTCAGAGTCCCGGGGCCGACAATGAGCAGTTCTTC
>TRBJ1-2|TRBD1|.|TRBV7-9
CASSFADRGLRGYTF
TGTGCCAGCAGCTTCGCGGACAGGGGATTGAGAGGCTACACCTTC
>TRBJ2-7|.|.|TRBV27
CASSLSTSYNEQYF
TGTGCCAGCAGTTTATCGACAAGCTACAATGAGCAGTACTTC
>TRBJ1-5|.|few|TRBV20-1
CSARDPQYSNQPQHF
TGCAGTGCTAGAGATCCCCAGTATAGCAATCAGCCCCAGCATTTT
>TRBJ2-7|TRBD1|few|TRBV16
CASSQSMGQGSPYEQYF
TGTGCCAGCAGCCAATCGATGGGACAGGGATCACCCTACGAGCAGTACTTC
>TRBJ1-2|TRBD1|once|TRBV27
CASRRSWTGVDYGYTF
TGTGCCAGCAGGAGGTCCTGGACAGGGGTAGACTATGGCTACACCTTC
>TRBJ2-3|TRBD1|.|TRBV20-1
CSARDARGHTDTQYF
TGCAGTGCTAGAGATGCCAGGGGGCATACAGATACGCAGTATTTT
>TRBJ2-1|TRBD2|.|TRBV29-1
CSVSLAGGSYNEQFF
TGCAGCGTTTCGCTAGCGGGAGGCTCCTACAATGAGCAGTTCTTC
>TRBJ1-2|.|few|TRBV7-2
CASVKGPAEYGYTF
TGTGCCAGCGTGAAGGGGCCGGCTGAATATGGCTACACCTTC
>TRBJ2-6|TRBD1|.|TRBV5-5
CASSPTGTGPSGANVLTF
TGTGCCAGCAGCCCCACTGGGACAGGGCCCTCTGGGGCCAACGTCCTGACTTTC
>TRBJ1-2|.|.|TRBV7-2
CASSLGATGYTF
TGTGCCAGCAGCTTAGGCGCAACGGGCTACACCTTC
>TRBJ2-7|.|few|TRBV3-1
CASSQDLSSLGYEQYF
TGTGCCAGCAGCCAAGATTTGTCCTCCCTGGGATACGAGCAGTACTTC
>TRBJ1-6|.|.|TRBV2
CATLVEFNSPLHF
TGTGCCACTCTGGTCGAGTTCAATTCACCCCTCCACTTT
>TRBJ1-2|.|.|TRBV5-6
CASSLRSSLGGYTF
TGTGCCAGCAGCTTGCGAAGCTCCCTGGGAGGCTACACCTTC
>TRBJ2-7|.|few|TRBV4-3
CASSQEISYEQYF
TGCGCCAGCAGCCAAGAGATCTCCTACGAGCAGTACTTC
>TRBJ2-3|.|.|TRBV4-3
CASSQHGADPTDTQYF
TGCGCCAGCAGCCAACATGGGGCAGATCCTACAGATACGCAGTATTTT
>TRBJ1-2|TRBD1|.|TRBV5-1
CASSPGTGPRGGYTF
TGCGCCAGCAGCCCGGGGACAGGGCCGCGTGGTGGCTACACCTTC
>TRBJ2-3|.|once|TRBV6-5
CASSYLPRGLSTDTQYF
TGTGCCAGCAGTTACCTTCCCAGGGGCCTTAGCACAGATACGCAGTATTTT
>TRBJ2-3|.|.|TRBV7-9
CASSLNLLDTDTQYF
TGTGCCAGCAGCTTAAACCTTTTAGACACAGATACGCAGTATTTT
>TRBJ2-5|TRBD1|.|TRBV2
CASSDRTGTETQYF
TGTGCCAGCAGTGACCGGACAGGGACAGAGACCCAGTACTTC
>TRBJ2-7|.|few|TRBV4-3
CASSQGPNSYEQYF
TGCGCCAGCAGCCAAGGCCCCAACAGCTACGAGCAGTACTTC
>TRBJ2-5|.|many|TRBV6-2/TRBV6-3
CASSYGRALGTQYF
TGTGCCAGCAGTTACGGACGGGCCCTTGGGACCCAGTACTTC
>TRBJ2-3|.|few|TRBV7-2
CASSLAMRGTDTQYF
TGTGCCAGCAGCTTAGCGATGCGGGGCACAGATACGCAGTATTTT
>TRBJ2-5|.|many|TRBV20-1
CSARDGGQETQYF
TGCAGTGCTAGAGATGGCGGCCAAGAGACCCAGTACTTC